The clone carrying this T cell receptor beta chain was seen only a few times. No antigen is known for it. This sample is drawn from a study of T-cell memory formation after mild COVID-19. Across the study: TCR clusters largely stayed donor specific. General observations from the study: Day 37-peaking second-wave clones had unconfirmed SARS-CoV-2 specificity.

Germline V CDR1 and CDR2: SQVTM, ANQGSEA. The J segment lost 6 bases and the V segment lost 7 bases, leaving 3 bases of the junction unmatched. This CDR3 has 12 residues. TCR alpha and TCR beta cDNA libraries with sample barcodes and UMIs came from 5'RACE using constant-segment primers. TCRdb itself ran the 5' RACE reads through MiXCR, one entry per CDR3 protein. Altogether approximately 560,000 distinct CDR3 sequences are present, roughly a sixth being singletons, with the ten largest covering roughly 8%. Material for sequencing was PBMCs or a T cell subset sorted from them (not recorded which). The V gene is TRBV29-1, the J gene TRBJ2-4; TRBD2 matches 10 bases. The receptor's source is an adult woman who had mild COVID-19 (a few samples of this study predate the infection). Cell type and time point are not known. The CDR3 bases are TGCAGCGGGACTAGCGGAGGAAACATTCAGTACTTC. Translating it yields CSGTSGGNIQYF.